This T cell receptor (beta chain) was documented in a study of high-grade serous ovarian cancer treatment subgroups. Tumor samples were taken before definitive surgery or chemotherapy. Study conclusions and caveats: Tumors within one patient showed repertoire similarity of roughly 0.095 to 0.85. Higher neoantigen levels went with greater TCR clonal relatedness. Repertoire analysis covered CDR3 alone, not CDR1 or CDR2.

Profiled with immunoSEQ multiplex PCR; TCRdb holds only in-frame clones, not every one. The data contain about 33,000 clones, 70% to 80% of them singletons. Concerning this clone: What it binds is unknown.

V was pared by 0 bases and J by 5 bases, with 5 bases of the junction left unmatched. The CDR3 runs 15 residues. The V gene's germline CDR1 is LNHDA and CDR2 SQIVND (reference sequence). The clonotype originates from a human donor with high-grade serous ovarian cancer. Material: tumor tissue. V gene TRBV19 combines with J gene TRBJ2-5; 8 bases agree with TRBD2. CDR3 sequence: CASSIDRGGLETQYF. The CDR3, as DNA: TGTGCCAGTAGTATAGACCGGGGGGGGTTGGAGACCCAGTACTTC.